These 27 T cell receptor beta chains originate from one sample sequenced in a study of blood T cell repertoires in COVID-19. Some clones are missing from TCRdb's copy, which holds only in-frame ones; the method was immunoSEQ multiplex PCR. The repertoire consists of approximately 300,000 clones, with 90% occurring once and the leading ten covering 3.5% to 4.5%. The sequenced sample was PBMCs or T cells enriched from blood (not recorded which). All receptors derive from a young woman with acute COVID-19.

The chain is built from TRBV19 and TRBJ2-7; D is perhaps TRBD1 (6 bases). CDR1 is LNHDA and CDR2 is SQIVND in the germline V gene (reference sequence). CDR3 length: 12 amino acids. V was pared by 0 bases and J by 6 bases, with 6 bases between. CDR3 coding DNA: TGTGCCAGTAGTATAGAAGGGGGCGAGCAGTACTTC. Protein product: CASSIEGGEQYF.

The V call is TRBV7-2, the J call TRBJ1-1; 7 bases match TRBD1. Germline V gene sequence: CDR1 SGHTA, CDR2 FQGNSA. The V segment lost 4 bases and the J segment 1 base; nucleotides outside the gene matches: 3. The CDR3 extends over 14 amino acids. Here the CDR3 reads CASSSGQSNTEAFF. The CDR3 bases are TGTGCCAGCAGCTCGGGACAGTCGAACACTGAAGCTTTCTTT. The complete variable domain, with remaining parts taken from reference TRBV7-2 and TRBJ1-1, reads GAGVSQSPSNKVTEKGKDVELRCDPISGHTALYWYRQSLGQGLEFLIYFQGNSAPDKSGLPSDRFSAERTGGSVSTLTIQRTQQEDSAVYLCASSSGQSNTEAFFGQGTRLTVV.

The chain carries TRBV29-1 and TRBJ1-2; D is uncertain. Per germline, CDR1 SQVTM and CDR2 ANQGSEA. CDR3 length equals 13 residues. The ends were cut back, 5 bases at V and 3 bases at J, with 13 bases in the middle. CDR3 region: CSVRQGGDYGYTF. The DNA for the CDR3 is TGCAGCGTTAGGCAAGGAGGAGACTATGGCTACACCTTC.

This rearrangement joins TRBV29-1 to TRBJ2-2, with a tentative D call TRBD1 (5 bases). V was clipped by 4 bases and J by 1 base, with 7 bases between them. Germline lookup yields CDR1 SQVTM and CDR2 ANQGSEA. This CDR3 has 13 amino acids. The DNA of the CDR3 is TGCAGCGTTGGCACAGGGAACACCGGGGAGCTGTTTTTT. It is translated as CSVGTGNTGELFF.

This chain connects TRBV30 to TRBJ1-4; 9 nucleotides agree with TRBD1. Germline V CDR1 and CDR2: GTSNPN, SVGIG (reference sequence). V lost 1 base and J lost 0; bases outside the gene matches: 6. This CDR3 has 17 residues. The chain's CDR3 is CAWSEGTGPATNEKLFF. CDR3 nucleotide sequence: TGTGCCTGGAGTGAGGGGACAGGGCCTGCAACTAATGAAAAACTGTTTTTT.

The rearrangement uses TRBV2 and TRBJ1-1, with a tentative D call TRBD1 (6 bases). The V and J ends lost 7 bases and 4 bases respectively, with 16 bases between them. There are 14 residues in the CDR3. Germline CDR1 SNHLY, CDR2 FYNNEI. The CDR3 reads CASTTRQESTEAFF. The CDR3 DNA reads TGTGCCAGCACTACGAGACAGGAGAGCACTGAAGCTTTCTTT.

This clone appeared a single time. The chain uses TRBV3-1 (or the pseudogene TRBV3-2) and TRBJ2-1; TRBD2 matches at 7 bases. The germline V gene has CDR1 LGHDT and CDR2 YNNKEL (reference sequence). V was clipped by 3 bases and J by 9 bases; unmatched bases: 8. This CDR3 has 14 residues. The CDR3, as DNA: TGTGCCAGCAGCCACCGGGGAGGGACGCCTGAGCAGTTCTTC. Translation gives CASSHRGGTPEQFF.

About this clone: Within the sample, other DNA sequences also encode this same CDR3. The gene calls are TRBV28 and TRBJ2-7; a possible D gene is TRBD2 (6 bases). Deletions cut 3 bases from V and 6 bases from J, with 9 bases between. This CDR3 has 12 amino acids. Germline loops: CDR1 MDHEN, CDR2 SYDVKM. CDR3: CASSLEGREQYF. In DNA, the CDR3 is TGTGCCAGCAGTTTGGAGGGACGCGAGCAGTACTTC.

The rearrangement joins TRBV28 to TRBJ2-5; D may be TRBD2 (8 bases). Per the germline V gene, CDR1 is MDHEN and CDR2 is SYDVKM. V lost 5 bases, J lost 5 bases, and 21 bases lay in between. This CDR3 is 16 amino acids long. The CDR3 sequence is CASSPLGRGQEETQYF. CDR3 DNA sequence: TGTGCCAGCAGTCCGCTCGGGAGGGGGCAGGAGGAGACCCAGTACTTC.

This clone was recorded once. V gene TRBV27 combines with J gene TRBJ2-7; 7 bases are a match to TRBD1. The germline V gene encodes CDR1 MNHEY and CDR2 SMNVEV (reference sequence). This CDR3 is built from 15 residues. V dropped 3 bases and J dropped 3; count of bases not matched to a gene: 8. CDR3 loop: CASSFSQGVNYEQYF. The CDR3, as DNA: TGTGCCAGCAGTTTTTCTCAGGGGGTCAACTACGAGCAGTACTTC.

The V and J genes are TRBV27 and TRBJ2-5; possibly TRBD2 for D (6 bases). The CDR3 has 19 amino acids. Germline V lookup: CDR1 MNHEY, CDR2 SMNVEV (reference sequence). The V and J ends lost 6 bases and 1 base respectively, with 27 bases between them. CDR3 in DNA: TGTGCCAGCAGGTCTTACGAAGGGTTCGGAGGGACTGTCCAAGAGACCCAGTACTTC. It yields the protein CASRSYEGFGGTVQETQYF.

This sequence joins TRBV3-1 (or the pseudogene TRBV3-2) and TRBJ2-7; D is perhaps TRBD1 (7 bases). Germline CDR1 LGHDT, CDR2 YNNKEL (reference sequence). V was trimmed by 4 bases and J by 0 bases, leaving 13 bases between them. The CDR3 spans 15 residues. In nucleotides, the CDR3 is TGTGCCAGCAGCCTTTCAGGGGGAGGCTCCTACGAGCAGTACTTC. Its translation is CASSLSGGGSYEQYF.

The chain recombines TRBV3-1 (or the pseudogene TRBV3-2) with TRBJ1-2; D may be TRBD1 (6 bases). The CDR3 contains 16 residues. Trimming removed 1 base from V and 12 bases from J, with 24 bases in between. CDR1 and CDR2 from the germline V gene are LGHDT and YNNKEL (reference sequence). The CDR3 is CASSQGIQGPRSRNTF. CDR3 nucleotide sequence: TGTGCCAGCAGCCAAGGTATACAGGGACCCCGTTCGAGGAACACCTTC.

This sequence joins TRBV7-9 and TRBJ2-7, with D possibly TRBD2 on 5 matching bases. Trimming removed 1 base from V and 1 base from J, with 11 bases in between. This CDR3 has 15 residues. Germline CDR1 is SEHNR and CDR2 is FQNEAQ (reference sequence). The CDR3: CASSLDGGTSYEQYF. The CDR3, as DNA: TGTGCCAGCAGCTTAGACGGAGGCACGTCCTACGAGCAGTACTTC.

With respect to this clone: This could be a read error, since a much larger clone is one nucleotide away. V gene TRBV7-3 combines with J gene TRBJ1-1, with D possibly TRBD1 on 5 matching bases. Germline loops: CDR1 SGHTA, CDR2 FQGTGA. The germline V and J ends were trimmed by 5 bases and 1 base, with 8 bases remaining between them. The CDR3 runs to 13 residues. As DNA, the CDR3 is TGTGCCAGCAGCGTACAGGCGAACACTGAAGCTTTCTTT. As protein: CASSVQANTEAFF.

The gene calls are TRBV19 and TRBJ1-5; 9 bases are a match to TRBD1. Germline values: CDR1 LNHDA, CDR2 SQIVND (reference sequence). This CDR3 has 16 residues. Trimming took 4 bases from V and 3 from J; bases not matched to a gene: 7. The chain's CDR3 is CASSRWTGEANQPQHF. In nucleotides, the CDR3 is TGTGCCAGTAGTAGGTGGACAGGGGAAGCCAATCAGCCCCAGCATTTT.

The V gene is TRBV27, the J gene TRBJ1-2; 7 bases are a match to TRBD1. The CDR3 extends over 18 amino acids. V was pared by 5 bases and J by 0 bases, with 15 bases of the junction left unmatched. Germline V CDR1 and CDR2: MNHEY, SMNVEV (reference sequence). The CDR3 region is CASSSSDRVKSANYGYTF. The CDR3 DNA is TGTGCCAGCAGTAGCTCTGACAGGGTGAAGTCTGCTAACTATGGCTACACCTTC.

The J gene is TRBJ2-5, the V gene TRBV10-3; the match to TRBD1 covers 9 bases. J gave up 1 base and V 10 bases, and 7 bases lay outside the gene matches. The germline CDR1 and CDR2 sequences are ENHRY and SYGVKD. The CDR3 consists of 14 residues. The CDR3 region is CATGTGRPQETQYF. The CDR3 DNA follows: TGTGCCACCGGGACAGGGAGGCCCCAAGAGACCCAGTACTTC.

The chain is built from TRBV19 and TRBJ2-3; D is uncertain. This CDR3 has 13 amino acids. V gave up 7 bases and J gave up 0 bases, with 8 bases separating them. CDR1 LNHDA and CDR2 SQIVND come from the germline V gene (reference sequence). The CDR3 nucleotides read TGTGCCAGTACGTCGCTAAGCACAGATACGCAGTATTTT. Its translation: CASTSLSTDTQYF.

The chain uses TRBV12-5 and TRBJ1-2; 7 nucleotides line up with TRBD1. Trimming cost V 4 bases and J 1 base; bases outside gene matches: 6. Germline CDR1 and CDR2: LGHNT and FRNRAP. CDR3 length: 15 residues. The CDR3 loop is CASGSTGTDNYGYTF. For the CDR3, the DNA is TGTGCTAGTGGTTCTACCGGGACAGATAACTATGGCTACACCTTC.

The chain recombines TRBV6-4 with TRBJ1-1; D possibly corresponds to TRBD1 (6 bases). Trimming took off 0 bases at V and 10 bases at J, with 18 bases between the two ends. Germline-derived CDR1 and CDR2 are MRHNA and SNTAGT. The CDR3 runs 15 residues. As DNA, the CDR3 is TGTGCCAGCAGTGACTCGAAACAGGGAGAGGGAAGAGCTTTCTTT. Translation: CASSDSKQGEGRAFF.

The CDR3: CTSSSAILAGRPYEQYF. The CDR3 nucleotides are TGCACCAGCAGCAGCGCCATACTAGCGGGACGACCCTACGAGCAGTACTTC. V gene TRBV1 combines with J gene TRBJ2-7; the D call in the table, TRBD2, was not verified against the DNA. TRBV1 is annotated as a pseudogene. CDR3 size: 17 residues.

V and J are TRBV6-5 and TRBJ1-1; D gene ambiguous. V was shortened by 4 bases and J by 4 bases, with 7 bases between the two germline ends. The CDR3 is made up of 12 amino acids. Germline loops: CDR1 MNHEY, CDR2 SVGAGI. The CDR3 here is CASSSVTTEAFF. The CDR3 DNA follows: TGTGCCAGCAGTTCAGTTACCACTGAAGCTTTCTTT.

The rearrangement links TRBV7-2 to TRBJ2-2, with 8 nucleotides matching TRBD2. The CDR3 spans 14 residues. With 5 bases clipped from V and 6 bases from J, the junction kept 5 bases outside the gene matches. Germline CDR1 SGHTA, CDR2 FQGNSA. CDR3 sequence: CASSPTSVAGELFF. Here the CDR3 DNA reads TGTGCCAGCAGCCCGACTAGCGTTGCCGGGGAGCTGTTTTTT.

The chain uses TRBV28 and TRBJ1-4, with D hard to call. The V gene lost 2 bases and the J gene lost 8 bases, with 9 bases spanning the gap. Germline-derived CDR1 and CDR2 are MDHEN and SYDVKM. The CDR3 runs 13 residues. As DNA, the CDR3 is TGTGCCAGCAGTTTAAAACCGGAGGAAAAACTGTTTTTT. Amino acid sequence: CASSLKPEEKLFF.

CDR3 DNA sequence: TGTGCCAGCAGCTTAAATGGGGAGTTCACTGAAGCTTTCTTT. Translating it yields CASSLNGEFTEAFF. The chain employs TRBV7-3 and TRBJ1-1, with no clear D. Trimming stripped 1 base from V and 4 bases from J, with 10 bases between. From germline, CDR1 is SGHTA and CDR2 FQGTGA. This CDR3 has 14 residues.

This clone was picked up many times. V and J are TRBV6-1 and TRBJ1-2, with D maybe TRBD1 (5 bases). This CDR3 is 13 amino acids long. Per germline, CDR1 MNHNS and CDR2 SASEGT. V was shortened by 2 bases and J by 4 bases, with 8 bases between the two germline ends. The CDR3 is CASSETDSYGYTF. The CDR3 DNA follows: TGTGCCAGCAGTGAAACAGACAGCTATGGCTACACCTTC.